The source of this T cell receptor beta chain is a study of post-analysis software for immune sequencing data. Study-wide background: In terms of disease course, relapsing-remitting, secondary progressive and progressive-relapsing multiple sclerosis were included. General study findings and limits: Patients carried roughly five TRBV segments more frequently than controls did, and TRBV5-6, TRBV5-1 and TRBV20-1 were among them. With F measure, samples from one preparation batch clustered together strongly. In multiple sclerosis, normalized Chao1 diversity was significantly below that of controls.

Germline CDR1 and CDR2: MNHNY and SVGAGI (reference sequence). This CDR3 region has 16 residues. The authors incorporated unique molecular identifiers into the TCR beta cDNA libraries. Roughly 500,000 cDNA molecules came from around 1 to 10 million T cells. TCRdb called the PCR reads again in MiXCR, with one record for every CDR3 protein. The data contain hundreds of thousands of distinct CDR3 sequences, approximately 60% of them seen just once; the ten biggest clones take up approximately 10%. A remark on this clonotype: Its specificity is unknown.

The clonotype comes from a girl aged 2-10 years with multiple sclerosis. The V gene is TRBV6-6, the J gene TRBJ2-1; TRBD2 agrees at 7 bases. The tail of the sequence fits TRBJ2-7 better, so the J call may be wrong. The sample consisted of blood. CDR3 coding DNA: TGTGCCAGCAGTTACTCGATTGCGGGAGAGGCCAATGAGCAGTACTTC. It encodes CASSYSIAGEANEQYF.